One and the same sample provided the 3 T cell receptor beta chains below, sequenced in a study of T-cell reconstitution after alpha-beta-depleted transplantation in children. Unique molecular identifiers were incorporated when the TCRbeta library was constructed. One entry per CDR3 protein results from TCRdb running MiXCR on the PCR reads. The sample lists a few hundred thousand distinct CDR3 sequences; under 15% were seen once. This specimen was PBMCs, mostly from graft donor cells, taken 360 days after TCRalphabeta/CD19-depleted stem cell transplant. These receptors came from a male patient younger than 18 who had a stem cell transplant for acute myeloid leukemia, so the T cells may come from the graft donor.

The chain uses TRBV27 and TRBJ2-7; TRBD2 matches 9 bases. Germline-derived CDR1 and CDR2 are MNHEY and SMNVEV (reference sequence). Trimming cost V 1 base and J 7 bases; bases outside gene matches: 17. The CDR3 length is 18 residues. The CDR3 loop reads CASSLLSSGIAPLLEQYF. CDR3 nucleotides: TGTGCCAGCAGTTTATTGTCTAGCGGGATAGCCCCTCTCCTGGAGCAGTACTTC.

This clonotype was counted between two and nine times. This sequence joins TRBV27 and TRBJ2-5, with D maybe TRBD1 (7 bases). CDR1 and CDR2 (germline): MNHEY, SMNVEV (reference sequence). There are 14 residues in the CDR3. V lost 4 bases and J lost 5, with 14 bases in between. CDR3 in amino acids: CASSSGGLWETQYF. Written as DNA, the CDR3 is TGTGCCAGCAGTTCAGGGGGGCTATGGGAGACCCAGTACTTC.

The rearrangement uses TRBV20-1 and TRBJ1-5; D possibly corresponds to TRBD1 (5 bases). This CDR3 spans 16 amino acids. The germline V gene encodes CDR1 DFQATT and CDR2 SNEGSKA (reference sequence). V lost 2 bases to trimming and J lost 0 bases, with 14 bases between them. The chain's CDR3 is CSARWGGGDSNQPQHF. Written as DNA, the CDR3 is TGCAGTGCTAGATGGGGGGGAGGGGATAGCAATCAGCCCCAGCATTTT.